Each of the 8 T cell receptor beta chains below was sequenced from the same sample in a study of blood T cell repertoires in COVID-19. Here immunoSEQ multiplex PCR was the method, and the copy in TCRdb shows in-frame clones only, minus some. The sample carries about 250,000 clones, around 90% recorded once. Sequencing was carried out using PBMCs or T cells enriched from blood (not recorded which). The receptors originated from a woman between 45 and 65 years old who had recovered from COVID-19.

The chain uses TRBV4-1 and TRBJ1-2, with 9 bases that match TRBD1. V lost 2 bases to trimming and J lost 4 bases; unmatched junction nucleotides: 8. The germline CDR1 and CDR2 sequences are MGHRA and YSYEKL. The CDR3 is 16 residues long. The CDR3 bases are TGCGCCAGCAGCCAAACCGGGACAGGGACCTTCTATGGCTACACCTTC. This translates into CASSQTGTGTFYGYTF.

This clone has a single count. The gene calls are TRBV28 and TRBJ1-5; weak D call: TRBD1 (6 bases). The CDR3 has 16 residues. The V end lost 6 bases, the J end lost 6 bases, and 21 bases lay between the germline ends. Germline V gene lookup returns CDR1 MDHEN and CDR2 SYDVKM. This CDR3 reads CASRPLSGGAFQPQHF. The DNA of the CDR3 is TGTGCCAGCAGACCCCTCTCGGGGGGGGCCTTTCAGCCCCAGCATTTT.

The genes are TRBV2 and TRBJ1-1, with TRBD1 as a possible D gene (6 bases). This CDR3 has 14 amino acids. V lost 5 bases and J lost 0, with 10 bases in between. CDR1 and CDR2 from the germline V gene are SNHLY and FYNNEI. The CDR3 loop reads CASSRTELNTEAFF. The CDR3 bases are TGTGCCAGCAGTCGGACAGAATTGAACACTGAAGCTTTCTTT.

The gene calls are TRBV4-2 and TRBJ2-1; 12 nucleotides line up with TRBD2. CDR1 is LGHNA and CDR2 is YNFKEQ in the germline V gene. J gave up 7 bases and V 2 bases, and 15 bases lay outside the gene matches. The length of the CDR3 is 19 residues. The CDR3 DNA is TGTGCCAGCAGCCAAAATCCAAACCAGGGACTAGCGGGTACGAATGAGCAGTTCTTC. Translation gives CASSQNPNQGLAGTNEQFF.

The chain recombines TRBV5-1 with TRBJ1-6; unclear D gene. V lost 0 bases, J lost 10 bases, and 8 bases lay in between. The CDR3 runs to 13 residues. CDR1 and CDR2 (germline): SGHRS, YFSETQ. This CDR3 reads CASSLVANSPLHF. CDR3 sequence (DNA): TGCGCCAGCAGCTTGGTGGCCAACTCACCCCTCCACTTT.

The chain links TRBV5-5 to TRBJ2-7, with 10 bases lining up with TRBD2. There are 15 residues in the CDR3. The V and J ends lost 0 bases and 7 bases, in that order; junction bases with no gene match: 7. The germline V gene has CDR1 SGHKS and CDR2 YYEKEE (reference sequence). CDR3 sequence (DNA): TGTGCCAGCAGCTTGGGGCTAGCGGGAGATCGGGAGCAGTACTTC. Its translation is CASSLGLAGDREQYF.

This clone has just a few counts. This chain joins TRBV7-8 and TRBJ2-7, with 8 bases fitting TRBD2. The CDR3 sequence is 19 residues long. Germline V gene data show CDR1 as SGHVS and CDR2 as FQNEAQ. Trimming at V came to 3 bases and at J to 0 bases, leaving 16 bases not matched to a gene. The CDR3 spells CASSFGLLRASGSSYEQYF. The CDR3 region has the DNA TGTGCCAGCAGCTTTGGGCTTCTGCGGGCTAGCGGGTCCTCCTACGAGCAGTACTTC.

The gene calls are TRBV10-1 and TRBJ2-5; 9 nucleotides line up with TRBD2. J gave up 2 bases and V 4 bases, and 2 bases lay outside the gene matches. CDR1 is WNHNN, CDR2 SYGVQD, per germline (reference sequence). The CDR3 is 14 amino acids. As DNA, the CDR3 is TGCGCCAGCAGTGGAAGCGGGGGGCAAGAGACCCAGTACTTC. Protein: CASSGSGGQETQYF.